This entry is about one T cell receptor (beta chain). This clonotype showed up many times. It lacks a known antigen. There are no base qualities to consult, and no much larger clone falls within one base. Expansion of CD8+CD57+ cells had been shown by flow cytometry in the patients chosen for sequencing. Every patient had severe acquired aplastic anemia, diagnosed using the International Study of Aplastic Anemia and Agranulocytosis and Camitta criteria. No therapy had been received by the patients at the time of blood sampling. In this study, sorted CD4+ and CD8+ T cells from the blood of healthy subjects and of severe aplastic anemia patients had their TCR repertoires deep-sequenced. Patients were enrolled under clinicaltrials.gov protocols 00001620, 01623167, 00001397, 00071045, 00081523 and 00961064 in the USA. Ficoll-Paque density gradient centrifugation was used to isolate peripheral blood mononuclear cells. Before DNA extraction, CD4+ and CD8+ T cells were sorted with FACS or magnetic beads.

The data were obtained in a study of CD8+CD57+ T cells in acquired aplastic anemia (dated by TCRdb to the late 2010s). Describing the broader study: DNA extracted from sorted CD4+ and CD8+ cells had a mean of about 3 ug, with a range of roughly 0.17 to 27.4 ug. CD8+CD57+ expansion was defined as a frequency above the mean frequency observed in healthy subjects.

Here is what the overall study found, with its caveats: Twenty-nine CD8+ CDR3 sequences were shared between patients and controls but appeared highly expressed in patients and within their immunodominant clones. No significant difference in CD8+ Simpson's diversity was found between patients and healthy controls (P=0.060).

Genomic DNA served as template for TCR beta VDJ combination and CDR3 sequence profiling. TCR repertoire sequencing was run on an Illumina HiSeq 2000. The published analysis was carried out like this. Repertoires were assessed using TRBV/TRBJ rearrangement plots, CDR3 size and DJ length profiles, and Simpson's diversity index. The most abundant DNA sequence in the deep sequencing data was taken as the immunodominant clone. CDR3 amino acid sequences were screened for sharing across subjects and compared with published repertoires and the VDJdb database. The public sequencing data were trimmed at Q25 with fastp and processed into clonotypes with MiXCR by TCRdb, which kept only in-frame beta chains. Every CDR3 protein is listed once, alongside the most common genes and DNA of its rows. The authors' filters were not applied to this entry. Within this sample are approximately 300,000 distinct CDR3 sequences, with 45% to 65% of them counted one time only. The top ten hold 1.3% of the sample.

V is pared back by 5 bases and J by 0 bases, with 11 bases lying between the germline termini. The CDR3 sequence holds 13 residues, the cysteine and phenylalanine included. The DNA shown is the 39-base CDR3, in frame from base 1. For CDR1 and CDR2, the germline V gene (reference sequence) lists DFQATT and SNEGSKA. Sequencing was performed on sorted CD4+, CD8+, or CD8+CD57+ T cells (not recorded which) from PBMCs. The sequence joins TRBV20-1 to TRBJ2-7, with the D assignment possibly TRBD1 or TRBD2, given 5 matching bases for each. The sequence came from a human donor with aplastic anemia. The DNA sequence reads TGCAGTGCTGCTTCTGGGGGCTCCTACGAGCAGTACTTC. Its coded protein is CSAASGGSYEQYF.